This T cell receptor beta chain was sequenced during a study of blood T cells in healthy people across ages. The authors isolated at least 6.5 million PBMCs per sample. CDR1 and CDR2 from the germline V gene are SGDLS and YYNGEE. The CDR3 is 17 residues long. The J segment lost 5 bases and the V segment lost 0 bases, leaving 5 bases of the junction unmatched. Then a second PCR, running about 6 to 12 cycles, was carried out with a sample-barcoded 5' primer and a J-beta primer mix. Sequencing recovered at least 2.5 million CDR3-containing paired-end reads from each sample. TCRdb independently ran MiXCR on the 5' RACE reads; one entry per CDR3 protein. In the table there are 1.5 million to 1.9 million distinct CDR3 sequences, approximately 43% of which are singletons.

Specimen: blood. This clonotype was obtained from a woman aged 18-29 years in good health. The genes are TRBV9 and TRBJ2-1; 13 bases match TRBD2. The CDR3, as DNA: TGTGCCAGCAGCGTAGGGACTAGCGGGAGCCTGGACAATGAGCAGTTCTTC. Residues: CASSVGTSGSLDNEQFF. Full variable domain (missing parts from reference TRBV9 and TRBJ2-1): DSGVTQTPKHLITATGQRVTLRCSPRSGDLSVYWYQQSLDQGLQFLIQYYNGEERAKGNILERFSAQQFPDLHSELNLSSLELGDSALYFCASSVGTSGSLDNEQFFGPGTRLTVL.